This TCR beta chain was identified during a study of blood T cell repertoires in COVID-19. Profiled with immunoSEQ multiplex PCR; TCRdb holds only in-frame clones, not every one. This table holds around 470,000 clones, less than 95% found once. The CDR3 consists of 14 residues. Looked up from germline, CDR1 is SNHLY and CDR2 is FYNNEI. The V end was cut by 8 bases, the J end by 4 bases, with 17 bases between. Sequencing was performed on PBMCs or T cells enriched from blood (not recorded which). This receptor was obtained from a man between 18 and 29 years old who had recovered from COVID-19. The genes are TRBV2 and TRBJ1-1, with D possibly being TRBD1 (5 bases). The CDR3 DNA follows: TGTGCCAGCCACGAAGGGGTTTGGGCCACTGAAGCTTTCTTT. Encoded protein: CASHEGVWATEAFF.